These 20 T cell receptor beta chains share one sample of origin, sequenced in a study of vaccination and CD4 T cells after COVID-19. Their antigens remain unidentified. With the Oncomine TCR Beta short-read assay, DNA from cultured CD4+ T cells was sequenced. In TCRdb, the PCR reads were re-called with MiXCR into one record per CDR3 protein. The sample lists around 20,000 distinct CDR3 sequences, 43% occurring once. The treatment here: approximately nine-day PBMC culture with coronavirus spike peptide pools or control peptides (ViraFEST assay). The sequencing sample was made of CD4+ T cells from blood, cultured in vitro. The receptors derive from a human donor who had recovered from COVID-19.

This clonotype occurred a few times. V gene TRBV27 combines with J gene TRBJ1-5; TRBD1 matches 9 bases. V dropped 3 bases and J dropped 3; count of bases not matched to a gene: 3. The CDR3 is 15 residues long. The germline V gene has CDR1 MNHEY and CDR2 SMNVEV (reference sequence). CDR3 in DNA: TGTGCCAGCAGTTTCGGGACAGGGTTCAATCAGCCCCAGCATTTT. Translation: CASSFGTGFNQPQHF.

Only a few counts were recorded for this clonotype. DNA of the CDR3: TGTGCCAGCAGCCCTGACAGGAACGAGCAGTACTTC. This translates into CASSPDRNEQYF. The chain is built from TRBV7-9 and TRBJ2-7, with D possibly being TRBD1 (6 bases). The germline V gene has CDR1 SEHNR and CDR2 FQNEAQ (reference sequence). The CDR3 length is 12 residues. V gave up 5 bases and J gave up 5 bases, with 10 bases separating them.

The chain has TRBV5-5 and TRBJ1-2; D remains unclear. CDR1 and CDR2 (germline): SGHKS, YYEKEE (reference sequence). The CDR3 sequence is 17 residues long. The V and J ends lost 1 base and 5 bases respectively, with 21 bases between them. CDR3 sequence reads: CASSLSYARLSLYGYTF. The CDR3 nucleotides read TGTGCCAGCAGCTTGTCCTACGCCAGGTTGTCCCTTTATGGCTACACCTTC.

The rearrangement links TRBV2 to TRBJ2-3; 9 bases map to TRBD2. The germline V gene encodes CDR1 SNHLY and CDR2 FYNNEI. The CDR3 totals 15 residues. V lost 4 bases and J lost 5; bases outside the gene matches: 7. CDR3 in DNA: TGTGCCAGCAGTGTAGCGGGAGTTGCCGGAGATACGCAGTATTTT. Its translation is CASSVAGVAGDTQYF.

This clonotype was detected a few times. This rearrangement joins TRBV19 to TRBJ2-7, with 9 bases that match TRBD1. Germline V gene sequence: CDR1 LNHDA, CDR2 SQIVND (reference sequence). The V segment lost 6 bases and the J segment 3 bases; nucleotides outside the gene matches: 9. The CDR3 length is 15 residues. The CDR3 protein is CASSEQRQGDYEQYF. The CDR3 nucleotides read TGTGCCAGTAGCGAACAGAGACAGGGGGACTACGAGCAGTACTTC. The variable domain in full, completed from reference TRBV19 and TRBJ2-7, reads DGGITQSPKYLFRKEGQNVTLSCEQNLNHDAMYWYRQDPGQGLRLIYYSQIVNDFQKGDIAEGYSVSREKKESFPLTVTSAQKNPTAFYLCASSEQRQGDYEQYFGPGTRLTVT.

V gene TRBV11-1 combines with J gene TRBJ2-1, with 9 nucleotides matching TRBD1. V was pared by 9 bases and J by 5 bases, with 5 bases of the junction left unmatched. The CDR3 runs to 13 residues. Germline values: CDR1 SGHAT, CDR2 FQDESV (reference sequence). CDR3 protein: CASGQGPNNEQFF. DNA for the CDR3: TGTGCCAGTGGACAGGGGCCTAACAATGAGCAGTTCTTC.

The chain carries TRBV4-3 and TRBJ1-2; D is possibly TRBD1 (6 bases). Trimming cost V 0 bases and J 7 bases, with 12 bases left between them. CDR1 and CDR2 from the germline V gene are LGHNA and YSLEER. The CDR3 totals 14 residues. CDR3 nucleotide sequence: TGCGCCAGCAGCCAAGATAGGGGGATCACTGGCTACACCTTC. This sequence encodes CASSQDRGITGYTF.

The chain is built from TRBV7-3 and TRBJ2-3; TRBD2 matches at 11 bases. J lost 8 bases, V lost 5 bases, and 9 bases had no gene match. CDR3 length equals 15 residues. Germline loops: CDR1 SGHTA, CDR2 FQGTGA. CDR3 coding DNA: TGTGCCAGCAGCGTATTAGCGGGGGGGGCAGGTACGCAGTATTTT. It encodes CASSVLAGGAGTQYF.

Only one count was recorded for this clonotype. V is TRBV20-1 and J is TRBJ2-5; D uncertain. The CDR3 spans 13 residues. Germline assignment: CDR1 DFQATT and CDR2 SNEGSKA (reference sequence). The V and J ends lost 5 bases and 0 bases respectively, with 10 bases between them. CDR3: CSAPDLYQETQYF. Here the CDR3 DNA reads TGCAGTGCTCCTGACCTGTACCAAGAGACCCAGTACTTC.

This rearrangement joins TRBV7-2 to TRBJ2-3; 7 bases fit TRBD2. Per germline, CDR1 SGHTA and CDR2 FQGNSA. V shed 5 bases and J 4 bases; nucleotides not matched to a gene: 12. The CDR3 is made up of 16 amino acids. The CDR3 bases are TGTGCCAGCAGCCCAATGGCGGCGGGAGTAGCAGATACGCAGTATTTT. It is translated as CASSPMAAGVADTQYF.

This clonotype was counted between two and nine times. The genes are TRBV7-3 and TRBJ2-3; the D gene could be TRBD1 or TRBD2 (5 bases each). The CDR3 has 13 residues. Germline lookup yields CDR1 SGHTA and CDR2 FQGTGA. The V end was cut by 5 bases, the J end by 6 bases, with 12 bases between. Here the CDR3 reads CASSASEGDTQYF. Here the CDR3 DNA reads TGTGCCAGCAGCGCCTCCGAGGGGGATACGCAGTATTTT.

The chain joins TRBV5-1 to TRBJ1-6; 9 bases align to TRBD1. Germline CDR1 and CDR2: SGHRS and YFSETQ. CDR3 length: 17 residues. Trimming at V came to 3 bases and at J to 7 bases, leaving 11 bases not matched to a gene. In DNA, the CDR3 is TGCGCCAGCAGCTCCTCTCCAGGGGACAGGGAGAATTCACCCCTCCACTTT. Protein sequence: CASSSSPGDRENSPLHF.

CDR3 region: CASSPARLTGRTNEKLFF. Written as DNA, the CDR3 is TGTGCCAGCAGCCCCGCCCGTCTTACAGGGCGAACTAATGAAAAACTGTTTTTT. The rearrangement links TRBV7-9 to TRBJ1-4; a weak D match, TRBD1 (6 bases). Trimming shortened V by 5 bases and J by 1 base, and 20 bases separated the two germline ends. Germline CDR1 and CDR2: SEHNR and FQNEAQ (reference sequence). The CDR3 is 18 amino acids.

This clonotype was recorded a few times. The chain couples TRBV5-4 to TRBJ2-1; 13 nucleotides agree with TRBD2. Germline lookup yields CDR1 SGHNT and CDR2 YYREEE (reference sequence). CDR3 length: 21 amino acids. V was clipped by 3 bases and J by 8 bases; unmatched bases: 23. This CDR3 is CASSSGLPGTSGTATGDEQFF. The CDR3 nucleotides are TGTGCCAGCAGCTCCGGACTCCCCGGGACTAGCGGGACAGCTACTGGCGATGAGCAGTTCTTC.

In nucleotides, the CDR3 is TGTGCCAGCAGCGTAAAGGGCTCAAACCGGGACAACTACGAGCAGTACTTC. This sequence encodes CASSVKGSNRDNYEQYF. The V and J genes are TRBV9 and TRBJ2-7, with D maybe TRBD1 (6 bases). The CDR3 totals 17 residues. Germline CDR1 and CDR2: SGDLS and YYNGEE. V lost 1 base and J lost 3, with 20 bases in between.

This chain connects TRBV6-1 to TRBJ2-5; 12 bases line up with TRBD2. The CDR3 runs 16 residues. V shed 6 bases and J 4 bases; nucleotides not matched to a gene: 9. Germline CDR1 MNHNS, CDR2 SASEGT. As DNA, the CDR3 is TGTGCCAGCAGCCGACCTAGCGGGGGGGTCGGAGAGACCCAGTACTTC. Translating it yields CASSRPSGGVGETQYF.

The chain links TRBV29-1 to TRBJ2-2; 8 nucleotides match TRBD1. CDR1 SQVTM and CDR2 ANQGSEA come from the germline V gene. The CDR3 sequence is 15 residues long. V shed 4 bases, J shed 6 bases, and the junction held 10 bases outside the gene matches. The CDR3 coding sequence is TGCAGCGTTGGAGACGGGACAGGAATTTCCGGGGAGCTGTTTTTT. Its translation is CSVGDGTGISGELFF.

This clonotype has a handful of counts. This chain uses TRBV7-9 with TRBJ2-1; 10 bases agree with TRBD2. This CDR3 spans 20 amino acids. V shed 6 bases, J shed 5 bases, and the junction held 22 bases outside the gene matches. From germline, CDR1 is SEHNR and CDR2 FQNEAQ (reference sequence). CDR3 region: CASSPKGLAGLAGGNNEQFF. CDR3 bases: TGTGCCAGCAGTCCAAAAGGATTAGCAGGATTAGCGGGGGGTAACAATGAGCAGTTCTTC.

In this sample, this clonotype turned up once. The rearrangement joins TRBV10-2 to TRBJ2-2; perhaps TRBD1 as D (5 bases). Trimming stripped 4 bases from V and 6 bases from J, with 12 bases between. The germline V gene has CDR1 WSHSY and CDR2 SAAADI. This CDR3 has 14 amino acids. As DNA, the CDR3 is TGCGCCAGCAGTGGCCAGGGTGCCGCCGGGGAGCTGTTTTTT. Its protein product is CASSGQGAAGELFF.

This clonotype has more than one count but fewer than ten. The genes are TRBV7-8 and TRBJ2-7; 9 nucleotides agree with TRBD1. Germline V CDR1 and CDR2: SGHVS, FQNEAQ. Trimming at V came to 3 bases and at J to 3 bases, leaving 3 bases not matched to a gene. There are 14 residues in the CDR3. The CDR3 DNA sequence: TGTGCCAGCAGCTTCGGACAGGGGAACTACGAGCAGTACTTC. This translates into CASSFGQGNYEQYF.